This note documents a single T cell receptor beta chain sequence. Its antigen is not known. This CDR3 has 13 residues. CDR1 is SQVTM, CDR2 ANQGSEA, per germline. V trimming: 3 bases; J trimming: 6 bases; junction bases outside the gene matches: 3. TCRdb re-called the 5' RACE reads through MiXCR, storing one row per CDR3 protein. The data show some 560,000 distinct CDR3 sequences, with 9.6% seen just once and around 3.2% held by the top ten. The source of the sample is a study of identical twins. Study-wide findings and caveats: Insertions ran lower in abundant cord blood beta clonotypes, though not in memory repertoires.

The data were also submitted as part of a second study, on yellow fever vaccine responses in identical twins.

Sequenced sample: PBMCs. The sequence was obtained from a woman between 18 and 29 years old in good health. The rearrangement joins TRBV29-1 to TRBJ2-3; TRBD2 matches 10 bases. The chain's CDR3 is CSVDTSGTDTQYF. CDR3 nucleotide sequence: TGCAGCGTTGACACTAGCGGGACTGATACGCAGTATTTT.